This TCR beta chain comes out of a study of blood T cell repertoires in COVID-19. For the study at large: There were acute and convalescent COVID-19 samples, and they came from the United States, Italy and Spain. PBMCs, B-cell-depleted T cells, or T cells were the source of the cDNA or gDNA that made up the material.

Sequencing was performed with immunoSEQ multiplex PCR; in TCRdb, only in-frame clones are kept and a portion is missing. The repertoire consists of about 230,000 clones, with approximately 88% occurring once and the leading ten covering roughly 30%. The V gene end was trimmed by 5 bases and the J gene end by 8 bases; junction bases not matched to a gene: 11. The CDR3 has 15 amino acids. CDR1 and CDR2 from the germline V gene are LNHDA and SQIVND (reference sequence). The TCR was taken from a man aged 35 to 55 with acute or convalescent COVID-19. The sample comprised peripheral blood. The chain links TRBV19 to TRBJ1-2, with 10 nucleotides matching TRBD1. CDR3 nucleotide sequence: TGTGCCAGTAGTCCCCCGGGACAGGGGACGAGAGGCTACACCTTC. Translation gives CASSPPGQGTRGYTF.